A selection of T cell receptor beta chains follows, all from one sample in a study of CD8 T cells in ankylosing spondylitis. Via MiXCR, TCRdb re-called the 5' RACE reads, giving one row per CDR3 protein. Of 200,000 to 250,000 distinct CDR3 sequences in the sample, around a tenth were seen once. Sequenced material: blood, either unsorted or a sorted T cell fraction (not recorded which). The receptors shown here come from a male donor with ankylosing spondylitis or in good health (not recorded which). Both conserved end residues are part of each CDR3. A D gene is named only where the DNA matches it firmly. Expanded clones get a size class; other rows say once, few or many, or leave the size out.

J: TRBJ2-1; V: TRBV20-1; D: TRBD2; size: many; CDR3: CSARRPGLAGGLLSYNEQFF; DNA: TGCAGTGCTAGACGCCCGGGACTAGCGGGGGGCCTCCTCTCCTACAATGAGCAGTTCTTC
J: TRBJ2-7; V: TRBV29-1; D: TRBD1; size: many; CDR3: CSVGETGGYEQYF; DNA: TGCAGCGTAGGCGAGACAGGGGGCTACGAGCAGTACTTC
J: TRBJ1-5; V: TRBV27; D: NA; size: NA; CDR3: CASSKEGRSNQPQHF; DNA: TGTGCCAGCAGTAAAGAAGGACGGAGCAATCAGCCCCAGCATTTT
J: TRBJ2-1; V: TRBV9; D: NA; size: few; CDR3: CASSAGPGYNEQFF; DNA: TGTGCCAGCAGCGCGGGTCCCGGGTACAATGAGCAGTTCTTC
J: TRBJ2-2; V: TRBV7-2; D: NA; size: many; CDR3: CASSLGRPGELFF; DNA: TGTGCCAGCAGCTTGGGACGCCCCGGGGAGCTGTTTTTT
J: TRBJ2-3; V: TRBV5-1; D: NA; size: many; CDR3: CASSLGGLGATDTQYF; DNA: TGCGCCAGCAGCTTGGGCGGTCTTGGGGCAACAGATACGCAGTATTTT
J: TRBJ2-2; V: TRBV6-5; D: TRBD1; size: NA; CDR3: CASSYFGGQAYGGELFF; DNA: TGTGCCAGCAGTTACTTCGGGGGACAGGCCTATGGCGGGGAGCTGTTTTTT
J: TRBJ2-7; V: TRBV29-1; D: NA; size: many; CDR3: CSVSTRADPYEQYF; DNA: TGCAGCGTCTCGACCCGCGCCGATCCATACGAGCAGTACTTC
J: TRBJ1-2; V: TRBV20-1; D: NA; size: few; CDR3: CSAYIGVGDGYTF; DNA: TGCAGTGCTTATATCGGGGTTGGAGATGGCTACACCTTC
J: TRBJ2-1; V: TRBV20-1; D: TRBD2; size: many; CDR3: CSARDPLAGVGEQFF; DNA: TGCAGTGCTAGAGACCCGCTAGCGGGAGTTGGTGAGCAGTTCTTC
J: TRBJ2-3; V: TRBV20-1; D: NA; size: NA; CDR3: CSARSDTDTQYF; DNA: TGCAGTGCTAGGTCAGACACAGATACGCAGTATTTT
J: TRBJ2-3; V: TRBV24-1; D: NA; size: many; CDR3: CATSEFRGETDTQYF; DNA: TGTGCCACCAGTGAGTTCAGGGGAGAAACAGATACGCAGTATTTT
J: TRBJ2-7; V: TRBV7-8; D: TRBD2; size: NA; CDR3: CASSFVAGGIYEQYF; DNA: TGTGCCAGCAGCTTTGTAGCGGGAGGTATCTACGAGCAGTACTTC
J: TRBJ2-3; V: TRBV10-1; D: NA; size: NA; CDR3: CASSLSREDTQYF; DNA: TGCGCCAGCAGCCTTTCTCGTGAGGATACGCAGTATTTT
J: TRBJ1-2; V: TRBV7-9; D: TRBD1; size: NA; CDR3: CASSSGTAINYGYTF; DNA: TGTGCCAGCAGCTCCGGGACAGCGATCAACTATGGCTACACCTTC
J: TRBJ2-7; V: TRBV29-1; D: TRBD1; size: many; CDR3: CSVRERDRYSYEQYF; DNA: TGCAGCGTCCGCGAAAGGGACAGATACTCCTACGAGCAGTACTTC
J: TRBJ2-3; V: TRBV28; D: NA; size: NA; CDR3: CASSFGGNTDTQYF; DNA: TGTGCCAGCAGTTTTGGCGGGAACACAGATACGCAGTATTTT
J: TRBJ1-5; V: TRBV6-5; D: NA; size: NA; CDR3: CASSSLPQGTQPQHF; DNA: TGTGCCAGCAGTTCCCTACCCCAGGGAACTCAGCCCCAGCATTTT
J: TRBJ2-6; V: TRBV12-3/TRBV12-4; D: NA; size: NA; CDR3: CASSFRARAGPLSGANVLTF; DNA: TGTGCCAGCAGTTTTAGGGCTCGGGCCGGACCTCTCTCTGGGGCCAACGTCCTGACTTTC
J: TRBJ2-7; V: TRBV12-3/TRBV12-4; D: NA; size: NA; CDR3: CASSYLHLYEQYF; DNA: TGTGCCAGCAGTTATTTACACCTCTACGAGCAGTACTTC
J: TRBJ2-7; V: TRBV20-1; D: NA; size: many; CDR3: CSVPSMRMGYYEQYF; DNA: TGCAGTGTCCCCTCGATGAGGATGGGTTACTACGAGCAGTACTTC
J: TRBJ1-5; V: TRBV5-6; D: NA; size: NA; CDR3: CASSSRRGFQPQHF; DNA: TGTGCCAGCAGCTCCCGTCGGGGGTTTCAGCCCCAGCATTTT